A single sample is the source of the 28 T cell receptor beta chains below, sequenced in a study of cytomegalovirus exposure and HLA in healthy donors. PCR used 60 Vbeta primers and 13 Jbeta primers. TCRdb keeps only in-frame clones here, not all; method: immunoSEQ multiplex PCR. The data contain about 110,000 clones, about 71% of them seen just once; the ten biggest clones take up 0.79%. The sample was PBMCs. Receptor source: a boy younger than 18 in good health and CMV-seronegative.

The rearrangement uses TRBV7-9 and TRBJ1-2; unclear D gene. CDR3 length: 12 residues. The V end was cut by 10 bases, the J end by 3 bases, with 12 bases between. Germline values: CDR1 SEHNR, CDR2 FQNEAQ (reference sequence). CDR3 residues: CATDEIYYGYTF. Here the CDR3 DNA reads TGTGCCACCGATGAGATTTACTATGGCTACACCTTC.

V gene TRBV5-6 combines with J gene TRBJ1-5; tentatively, D is TRBD1 (5 bases). Per the germline V gene, CDR1 is SGHDT and CDR2 is YYEEEE. This CDR3 is built from 18 residues. V was shortened by 0 bases and J by 3 bases, with 19 bases between the two germline ends. CDR3: CASSLAAPGNIHNQPQHF. The CDR3 bases are TGTGCCAGCAGCTTGGCCGCCCCAGGGAATATCCACAATCAGCCCCAGCATTTT.

CDR3 in DNA: TGTGCCAGCAGCTTCCTGGACAGGGGTCAACTAAGCTCTGGAAACACCATATATTTT. This codes for CASSFLDRGQLSSGNTIYF. This chain uses TRBV7-9 with TRBJ1-3, with TRBD1 matching over 9 bases. The trim removed 3 bases at V and 0 bases at J, leaving 12 bases unmatched. The CDR3 spans 19 residues. Germline V gene sequence: CDR1 SEHNR, CDR2 FQNEAQ (reference sequence).

This clone was counted ten times or more. This CDR3 reads CASSPAGTGNYGYTF. The DNA for the CDR3 is TGCGCCAGCAGCCCGGCCGGGACAGGAAACTATGGCTACACCTTC. The V and J genes are TRBV4-1 and TRBJ1-2, with 8 positions matching TRBD1. This CDR3 contains 15 residues. The V segment lost 4 bases and the J segment 2 bases; nucleotides outside the gene matches: 6. Germline-derived CDR1 and CDR2 are MGHRA and YSYEKL.

The V call is TRBV7-9, the J call TRBJ2-7; TRBD2 aligns across 11 bases. V lost 2 bases to trimming and J lost 8 bases; unmatched junction nucleotides: 5. CDR1 and CDR2 from the germline V gene are SEHNR and FQNEAQ (reference sequence). The CDR3 runs to 14 residues. The DNA for the CDR3 is TGTGCCAGCAGCTTAACTAGCGGGGGTGGGAAGCAGTACTTC. Its protein is CASSLTSGGGKQYF.

The chain employs TRBV7-9 and TRBJ2-7, with a tentative D call TRBD2 (5 bases). The V gene's germline CDR1 is SEHNR and CDR2 FQNEAQ (reference sequence). There are 12 residues in the CDR3. V was cut by 5 bases and J by 4 bases, with 9 bases left in between. CDR3 region: CASSPGGYEQYF. CDR3 coding DNA: TGTGCCAGCAGCCCCGGCGGGTACGAGCAGTACTTC.

V gene TRBV7-6 combines with J gene TRBJ2-2; D may be TRBD1 (6 bases). V was trimmed by 5 bases and J by 6 bases, leaving 13 bases between them. The CDR3 covers 14 residues. CDR1 is SGHVS and CDR2 is FNYEAQ in the germline V gene. CDR3 region: CASSPGHFAGELFF. The CDR3 DNA is TGTGCCAGCAGCCCGGGACACTTCGCCGGGGAGCTGTTTTTT. Complete variable domain (other parts from reference TRBV7-6 and TRBJ2-2): GAGVSQSPRYKVTKRGQDVALRCDPISGHVSLYWYRQALGQGPEFLTYFNYEAQQDKSGLPNDRFSAERPEGSISTLTIQRTEQRDSAMYRCASSPGHFAGELFFGEGSRLTVL.

There are a few counts of this clone. The chain has TRBV5-4 and TRBJ1-1, with 9 bases matching TRBD1. Germline V lookup: CDR1 SGHNT, CDR2 YYREEE (reference sequence). This CDR3 is 15 amino acids long. Trimming removed 4 bases from V and 5 bases from J; junction bases left unmatched: 9. As DNA, the CDR3 is TGTGCCAGCAGCCCAGCGACAGGGGGGTGGACTGAAGCTTTCTTT. Translating gives CASSPATGGWTEAFF.

This clone has a handful of counts. J is TRBJ2-2 and V is TRBV11-3; TRBD2 aligns across 7 bases. Germline-derived CDR1 and CDR2 are SGHNT and YENEEA. Trimming cost V 5 bases and J 4 bases; bases outside gene matches: 7. The CDR3 totals 15 residues. DNA of the CDR3: TGTGCCAGCAGCAAACTAGCGAGAGGCACCGGGGAGCTGTTTTTT. The encoded protein is CASSKLARGTGELFF.

This chain links TRBV6-1 with TRBJ2-5, with 14 bases fitting TRBD2. The CDR3 extends over 16 amino acids. Germline V lookup: CDR1 MNHNS, CDR2 SASEGT. J was trimmed by 3 bases and V by 0 bases; bases with no gene match: 0. The DNA for the CDR3 is TGTGCCAGCAGTGAAGCGGGACTAGCGGGAGAAGAGACCCAGTACTTC. Translation: CASSEAGLAGEETQYF.

V is TRBV28 and J is TRBJ2-1; a weak D match, TRBD2 (6 bases). Germline values: CDR1 MDHEN, CDR2 SYDVKM. This CDR3 has 16 residues. Deletions cut 4 bases from V and 2 bases from J, with 15 bases between. CDR3 in DNA: TGTGCCAGCAGTTCATCTTCGGGACTTGCCTACAATGAGCAGTTCTTC. This encodes CASSSSSGLAYNEQFF.

V is TRBV10-1 and J is TRBJ2-1; unclear D gene. Germline CDR1 WNHNN, CDR2 SYGVQD (reference sequence). Trimming removed 0 bases at V and 4 bases at J, with 13 bases between. CDR3 length equals 16 residues. The CDR3 DNA reads as TGCGCCAGCAGTGAGTCTGGTGGAGACCTTTACAATGAGCAGTTCTTC. Translation: CASSESGGDLYNEQFF.

The chain combines TRBV7-9 with TRBJ2-1, with 7 bases aligning to TRBD1. CDR3 size: 14 residues. Trimming at V came to 4 bases and at J to 2 bases, leaving 2 bases not matched to a gene. CDR1 and CDR2 (germline): SEHNR, FQNEAQ (reference sequence). The CDR3: CASSYGTAYNEQFF. The CDR3 bases are TGTGCCAGCAGCTACGGGACAGCCTACAATGAGCAGTTCTTC. The full variable domain, in which reference TRBV7-9 and TRBJ2-1 provide the parts outside the CDR3, is DTGVSQNPRHKITKRGQNVTFRCDPISEHNRLYWYRQTLGQGPEFLTYFQNEAQLEKSRLLSDRFSAERPKGSFSTLEIQRTEQGDSAMYLCASSYGTAYNEQFFGPGTRLTVL.

J is TRBJ2-1 and V is TRBV4-3, with 9 bases lining up with TRBD2. V lost 0 bases and J lost 7; bases outside the gene matches: 10. This CDR3 spans 17 amino acids. Per germline, CDR1 LGHNA and CDR2 YSLEER. CDR3 region: CASSQDPASGVRNEQFF. CDR3 coding DNA: TGCGCCAGCAGCCAAGATCCTGCTAGCGGGGTTAGGAATGAGCAGTTCTTC.

V and J are TRBV18 and TRBJ2-2, with D perhaps matching TRBD1 (6 bases). The CDR3 contains 15 residues. From germline, CDR1 is KGHSH and CDR2 LQKENI. The V end lost 1 base, the J end lost 2 bases, and 8 bases lay between the germline ends. For the CDR3, the DNA is TGTGCCAGCTCACCACAGGACAGAAACACCGGGGAGCTGTTTTTT. Amino acids: CASSPQDRNTGELFF. The entire variable domain, with the rest obtained from reference TRBV18 and TRBJ2-2, is as follows: NAGVMQNPRHLVRRRGQEARLRCSPMKGHSHVYWYRQLPEEGLKFMVYLQKENIIDESGMPKERFSAEFPKEGPSILRIQQVVRGDSAAYFCASSPQDRNTGELFFGEGSRLTVL.

The chain uses TRBV4-1 and TRBJ2-2; TRBD2 matches at 8 bases. The V segment lost 1 base and the J segment 5 bases; nucleotides outside the gene matches: 12. CDR1 is MGHRA and CDR2 is YSYEKL in the germline V gene. This CDR3 is built from 18 residues. This CDR3 reads CASSQVSSGRGWTGELFF. The CDR3 coding sequence is TGCGCCAGCAGCCAAGTATCGAGCGGGAGAGGGTGGACCGGGGAGCTGTTTTTT.

This clone was recorded a few times. J is TRBJ2-1 and V is TRBV25-1; 9 positions agree with TRBD2. Germline CDR1 and CDR2: MGHDK and SYGVNS. The V segment lost 3 bases and the J segment 5 bases; nucleotides outside the gene matches: 5. This CDR3 is 15 amino acids long. CDR3 DNA sequence: TGTGCCAGCAGTGACGGACTAGCGTACCACAATGAGCAGTTCTTC. It encodes CASSDGLAYHNEQFF.

V gene TRBV7-2 combines with J gene TRBJ1-3; TRBD1 matches at 7 bases. The CDR3 is 15 residues long. V gave up 5 bases and J gave up 3 bases; unmatched junction bases: 7. Germline loops: CDR1 SGHTA, CDR2 FQGNSA. This CDR3 is CASSPDRVSGNTIYF. CDR3 sequence (DNA): TGTGCCAGCAGCCCCGACAGGGTTAGTGGAAACACCATATATTTT.

V usage is TRBV28 and J usage is TRBJ2-7; no clear D. Germline V lookup: CDR1 MDHEN, CDR2 SYDVKM. V lost 0 bases and J 2 bases, leaving 5 bases between the germline ends. This CDR3 has 13 residues. Written as DNA, the CDR3 is TGTGCCAGCAGTTTATGGCCAGCCTACGAGCAGTACTTC. This sequence encodes CASSLWPAYEQYF.

The chain employs TRBV5-6 and TRBJ2-2; D unresolved. The germline V gene encodes CDR1 SGHDT and CDR2 YYEEEE. The CDR3 loop spans 17 amino acids. Deletions cut 1 base from V and 5 bases from J, with 18 bases between. The CDR3 reads CASSLKSTDPMTGELFF. CDR3 nucleotide sequence: TGTGCCAGCAGCTTGAAAAGCACAGACCCGATGACCGGGGAGCTGTTTTTT.

This rearrangement joins TRBV18 to TRBJ2-3, with 10 bases that match TRBD1. CDR1 is KGHSH and CDR2 is LQKENI in the germline V gene. V was clipped by 3 bases and J by 1 base; unmatched bases: 4. The CDR3 runs to 16 residues. CDR3 amino acids: CASSPTGGAGTDTQYF. CDR3 nucleotides: TGTGCCAGCTCACCGACAGGGGGCGCTGGCACAGATACGCAGTATTTT.

J is TRBJ1-6 and V is TRBV2; 7 bases match TRBD1. The CDR3 length is 19 residues. Losses at the gene ends were 1 base for V and 8 bases for J; bases not matched to a gene: 17. The germline CDR1 and CDR2 sequences are SNHLY and FYNNEI. The CDR3 protein is CASSEVQTRWETGYSPLHF. CDR3 bases: TGTGCCAGCAGTGAAGTTCAAACGCGCTGGGAGACAGGGTATTCACCCCTCCACTTT.

The chain combines TRBV6-4 with TRBJ1-1; 11 bases map to TRBD1. Germline lookup yields CDR1 MRHNA and CDR2 SNTAGT. The V gene end was trimmed by 2 bases and the J gene end by 4 bases; junction bases not matched to a gene: 0. This CDR3 comprises 14 residues. DNA of the CDR3: TGTGCCAGCAGTGACGGGACAGGGGGCACTGAAGCTTTCTTT. Protein product: CASSDGTGGTEAFF.

J is TRBJ2-5 and V is TRBV30; 7 nucleotides line up with TRBD1. Unmatched junction bases numbered 11, after V lost 3 bases and J lost 1 base. CDR1 is GTSNPN, CDR2 SVGIG, per germline (reference sequence). This CDR3 contains 16 residues. The CDR3 nucleotides are TGTGCCTGGAGCCTCAGTTACCGGGACAGCCAAGAGACCCAGTACTTC. It specifies CAWSLSYRDSQETQYF.

The V and J genes are TRBV9 and TRBJ2-3; 8 bases match TRBD2. The CDR3 runs 15 residues. Germline CDR1 reads SGDLS; CDR2 reads YYNGEE. The ends lost 0 bases at V and 6 bases at J; junction bases unmatched: 6. This chain's CDR3 is CASSVGSGGADTQYF. The CDR3 region has the DNA TGTGCCAGCAGCGTAGGGTCCGGGGGGGCGGATACGCAGTATTTT. The full variable domain, with the rest looked up from reference TRBV9 and TRBJ2-3, is DSGVTQTPKHLITATGQRVTLRCSPRSGDLSVYWYQQSLDQGLQFLIQYYNGEERAKGNILERFSAQQFPDLHSELNLSSLELGDSALYFCASSVGSGGADTQYFGPGTRLTVL.

This clone was observed a few times. The rearrangement links TRBV9 to TRBJ2-7, with D possibly being TRBD2 (5 bases). This CDR3 is built from 14 residues. V was trimmed by 0 bases and J by 3 bases, leaving 10 bases between them. Germline V gene data show CDR1 as SGDLS and CDR2 as YYNGEE. This CDR3 reads CASSVATRDYEQYF. In nucleotides, the CDR3 is TGTGCCAGCAGCGTAGCTACTAGGGACTACGAGCAGTACTTC.

The rearrangement joins TRBV10-3 to TRBJ1-2; unclear D gene. CDR3 length equals 13 residues. From germline, CDR1 is ENHRY and CDR2 SYGVKD. V gave up 4 bases and J gave up 4 bases, with 10 bases separating them. The CDR3 nucleotides are TGTGCCATCAGTGTGCGGCCCGGCTATGGCTACACCTTC. This sequence encodes CAISVRPGYGYTF.

J is TRBJ2-7 and V is TRBV28; TRBD1 might be the D (6 bases). From germline, CDR1 is MDHEN and CDR2 SYDVKM. Trimming removed 2 bases from V and 3 bases from J, with 11 bases in between. CDR3 length equals 14 residues. The CDR3 nucleotides read TGTGCCAGCAGTTTAGAGGGACAAGTCTACGAGCAGTACTTC. It encodes CASSLEGQVYEQYF.